This entry describes one TCR beta chain. Its antigen is unidentified. The data stem from a study of cytomegalovirus exposure and HLA in healthy donors. General study findings and limits: It was approximately 160 TCR beta chains that were listed as cytomegalovirus-associated.

The CDR3 covers 14 residues. V lost 4 bases and J lost 4, with 14 bases in between. Germline lookup yields CDR1 SGDLS and CDR2 YYNGEE. The PCR ran on 60 Vbeta and 13 Jbeta primers. The repertoire was sequenced with immunoSEQ multiplex PCR; TCRdb's copy has only in-frame clones and lacks some. In the table there are 150,000 to 200,000 clones, 65% to 75% of which are singletons. The V gene is TRBV9, the J gene TRBJ1-1; D remains ambiguous. This clonotype originated in a human donor in good health. The sample was PBMCs. The CDR3, as DNA: TGTGCCAGCAGCACACACGGGGAGGGCACTGAAGCTTTCTTT. Its translation: CASSTHGEGTEAFF.